These T cell receptor beta chains were read from a single sample in a study of blood T cells in healthy people across ages. TCRdb redid the calling of the 5' RACE reads with MiXCR, one entry per CDR3 protein. This table holds 550,000 to 750,000 distinct CDR3 sequences, roughly 21% found once. The sequenced material came from blood. Source of these receptors: a man between 70 and 80 years old in good health. Both conserved end residues are part of each CDR3. The D gene is left open where the match is weak. Size values are once, few and many counts, or a class for expanded clones, and some rows have none.

D	size	V	J	DNA	CDR3
.	.	TRBV12-3/TRBV12-4	TRBJ2-4	TGTGCCAGCACCCCGGGTTTTGGAAACATTCAGTACTTC	CASTPGFGNIQYF
TRBD2	.	TRBV2	TRBJ2-5	TGTGCCAGCAGTTCCATACTAGCGGGAGGACGAGAGACCCAGTACTTC	CASSSILAGGRETQYF
TRBD2	few	TRBV4-2	TRBJ2-7	TGTGCCAGCAGCCAAGAAAGCGGGAGGGCCTACGAGCAGTACTTC	CASSQESGRAYEQYF
.	.	TRBV20-1	TRBJ1-5	TGCAGTGCTAGGGTGACAGAGAATCAGCCCCAGCATTTT	CSARVTENQPQHF
TRBD2	many	TRBV3-1	TRBJ2-2	TGTGCCAGCAGCCAAACTCCCGGGACTAGCGCAACCGGGGAGCTGTTTTTT	CASSQTPGTSATGELFF
.	.	TRBV5-1	TRBJ2-2	TGCGCCAGCAGCTTGGTACCAGACACCGGGGAGCTGTTTTTT	CASSLVPDTGELFF
TRBD1	.	TRBV5-1	TRBJ2-5	TGCGCCAGCAGCGGTCGGGACAGGGAAGAGACCCAGTACTTC	CASSGRDREETQYF
TRBD1	.	TRBV5-1	TRBJ1-6	TGCGCCAGCAGCTTGGGGGACAGCTCCTATAATTCACCCCTCCACTTT	CASSLGDSSYNSPLHF
.	.	TRBV20-1	TRBJ2-3	TGCAGTGCTCGGGGACTTACTAGCACAGATACGCAGTATTTT	CSARGLTSTDTQYF
.	.	TRBV6-1	TRBJ2-7	TGTGCCAGCAGTGAATCCCCCGGTAGCTCCTACGAGCAGTACTTC	CASSESPGSSYEQYF
.	.	TRBV5-1	TRBJ2-7	TGCGCCAGCAGCCCGGACAGTATATCCTACGAGCAGTACTTC	CASSPDSISYEQYF
.	.	TRBV3-1	TRBJ1-2	TGTGCCAGCAGCCAAGGAACAGGTTCTGGCTACACCTTC	CASSQGTGSGYTF
TRBD1	.	TRBV5-1	TRBJ1-2	TGCGCCAGCAGCTCCAATACCGTAAACAGGGGCGGCTACACCTTC	CASSSNTVNRGGYTF
TRBD2	many	TRBV20-1	TRBJ2-7	TGCAGTGCTAGGGCCATCCTAGCGGGTTTCTACGAGCAGTACTTC	CSARAILAGFYEQYF
.	few	TRBV12-3/TRBV12-4	TRBJ2-2	TGTGCCGGGAGGAGCGCCGGGGAGCTGTTTTTT	CAGRSAGELFF
TRBD2	few	TRBV7-9	TRBJ2-5	TGTGCCAGCACATCCGAGGGCGGGAGTTCAAGGACCCAGTACTTC	CASTSEGGSSRTQYF
TRBD1	.	TRBV20-1	TRBJ1-1	TGCAGTGCTAGAGATCCCAGGGGGAGTTCTGAAGCTTTCTTT	CSARDPRGSSEAFF
TRBD2	many	TRBV29-1	TRBJ2-3	TGCAGCGTTCGACTAGCGGCAGATACGCAGTATTTT	CSVRLAADTQYF
.	.	TRBV7-2	TRBJ2-4	TGTGCCGGCAGCTTAGATGGGAGGGCCAAAAACATTCAGTACTTC	CAGSLDGRAKNIQYF
.	.	TRBV10-2	TRBJ1-2	TGCGCCAGCAGTGAGTCCCGAAGCTATGGCTACACCTTC	CASSESRSYGYTF
.	many	TRBV5-1	TRBJ2-5	TGCGCCAGCAGATCGGGCAGGGGACTACAAGAGACCCAGTACTTC	CASRSGRGLQETQYF
.	few	TRBV10-3	TRBJ1-4	TGTGCCATCAGTGAGTCGATTATGAAGAATGAAAAACTGTTTTTT	CAISESIMKNEKLFF
TRBD1	.	TRBV29-1	TRBJ1-1	TGCAGCGTTGAAAAGGGGGCGCAATCCACTGAAGCTTTCTTT	CSVEKGAQSTEAFF
TRBD1	.	TRBV19	TRBJ1-2	TGTGCCAGTAGTACCGCCGGGACAGGGAACAGGGCCTACACCTTC	CASSTAGTGNRAYTF